This TCR beta chain is from a study of T cells in Graves' hyperthyroidism and ophthalmopathy. Across the study: Specimen type is peripheral blood, collected at initial diagnosis prior to any treatment. Study-level findings and limits: The model's output predicted ophthalmopathy at a median of approximately 6.5 months prior to onset.

Source material for PBMCs was over 8 ml fresh peripheral blood. This clonotype was seen repeatedly, ten times or more. Its antigen is currently unknown. The CDR3 length is 18 residues. V lost 3 bases, J lost 1 base, and 12 bases stayed unmatched. CDR1 MDHEN and CDR2 SYDVKM come from the germline V gene. Using RNA transcripts as the source, TCR beta CDR3 regions were amplified. The TCR CDR3 was amplified in a first-round RT-PCR using the HTBI primer set. A single record per CDR3 protein comes from TCRdb applying MiXCR to the multiplex PCR reads. In the table there are 500,000 to 750,000 distinct CDR3 sequences, approximately 15% of which are singletons.

The receptor's source is a woman aged 18-29 years with Graves' ophthalmopathy. The sample consisted of blood. The chain uses TRBV28 and TRBJ1-5; 7 positions agree with TRBD1. Here the CDR3 DNA reads TGTGCCAGCAGTTTTTCGGTGGGGACAGAGAGAAGCAATCAGCCCCAGCATTTT. The encoded protein is CASSFSVGTERSNQPQHF. The full variable domain, with the rest looked up from reference TRBV28 and TRBJ1-5, is DVKVTQSSRYLVKRTGEKVFLECVQDMDHENMFWYRQDPGLGLRLIYFSYDVKMKEKGDIPEGYSVSREKKERFSLILESASTNQTSMYLCASSFSVGTERSNQPQHFGDGTRLSIL.